These 19 T cell receptor beta chains share one sample of origin, sequenced in a study of cytomegalovirus exposure and HLA in healthy donors. The study ran its PCR with 60 Vbeta and 13 Jbeta primers. Sequencing used immunoSEQ multiplex PCR; TCRdb keeps in-frame clones, though not all of them. The sample yields fewer than 200,000 clones, approximately 80% seen once. Sequencing was done on a sample of PBMCs. Receptors were obtained from a middle-aged woman in good health and CMV-seropositive.

This chain links TRBV6-5 with TRBJ2-1, with a tentative D call TRBD1 (6 bases). V lost 5 bases to trimming and J lost 9 bases, with 11 bases between them. The CDR3 is 12 amino acids. Per the germline V gene, CDR1 is MNHEY and CDR2 is SVGAGI. The CDR3 region has the DNA TGTGCCAGCAGTGAACTCAGGGGTGAGCAGTTCTTC. Its translation is CASSELRGEQFF.

The V gene is TRBV2, the J gene TRBJ1-4; D ambiguous. The germline gives CDR1 SNHLY, CDR2 FYNNEI. CDR3 length: 13 residues. V lost 8 bases and J 8 bases, leaving 15 bases between the germline ends. The CDR3 loop reads CASAGNTGEKLFF. CDR3 coding DNA: TGTGCCAGCGCGGGGAACACGGGAGAAAAACTGTTTTTT.

The CDR3 here is CASSTSGNQETQYF. Written as DNA, the CDR3 is TGCGCCAGCAGCACTTCAGGGAATCAAGAGACCCAGTACTTC. V gene TRBV5-1 combines with J gene TRBJ2-5, with D perhaps matching TRBD1 (5 bases). The V end was cut by 4 bases, the J end by 2 bases, with 12 bases between. The CDR3 covers 14 residues. CDR1 is SGHRS and CDR2 is YFSETQ in the germline V gene.

The chain links TRBV28 to TRBJ1-5, with 8 bases fitting TRBD1. V gave up 4 bases and J gave up 7 bases; unmatched junction bases: 6. The V gene's germline CDR1 is MDHEN and CDR2 SYDVKM. The CDR3 is 14 amino acids. CDR3 DNA sequence: TGTGCCAGCAGTTCAGGGGGCGCTTACCAGCCCCAGCATTTT. Encoded protein: CASSSGGAYQPQHF.

The chain employs TRBV2 and TRBJ1-1; 9 bases align to TRBD1. This CDR3 has 14 residues. V dropped 7 bases and J dropped 3; count of bases not matched to a gene: 6. Germline values: CDR1 SNHLY, CDR2 FYNNEI. The CDR3 reads CASTANRGHTEAFF. The CDR3 nucleotides are TGTGCCAGCACCGCGAACAGGGGGCACACTGAAGCTTTCTTT.

This sequence joins TRBV11-3 and TRBJ2-7, with a weak D call TRBD2 (5 bases). The CDR3 has 15 amino acids. Trimming removed 2 bases from V and 2 bases from J, with 13 bases in between. Germline loops: CDR1 SGHNT, CDR2 YENEEA. The CDR3 sequence: CASSLILAAAYEQYF. DNA for the CDR3: TGTGCCAGCAGCTTAATACTTGCAGCGGCCTACGAGCAGTACTTC.

The rearrangement links TRBV5-4 to TRBJ2-2; TRBD2 agrees at 13 bases. V shed 4 bases and J 4 bases; nucleotides not matched to a gene: 4. Germline V CDR1 and CDR2: SGHNT, YYREEE (reference sequence). There are 16 residues in the CDR3. CDR3 in DNA: TGTGCCAGCAGCCGGAGGACTAGCGGGGGCACCGGGGAGCTGTTTTTT. It specifies CASSRRTSGGTGELFF.

This rearrangement joins TRBV6-1 to TRBJ2-3, with TRBD2 as a possible D gene (6 bases). Per the germline V gene, CDR1 is MNHNS and CDR2 is SASEGT. Trimming took off 5 bases at V and 5 bases at J, with 11 bases between the two ends. This CDR3 spans 13 amino acids. The CDR3 nucleotides are TGTGCCAGCAGTAAGGCGGGGCTAGATACGCAGTATTTT. It translates to CASSKAGLDTQYF.

This chain connects TRBV6-5 to TRBJ1-1; D is undetermined. V lost 6 bases and J 7 bases, leaving 9 bases between the germline ends. The CDR3 covers 11 residues. Looked up from germline, CDR1 is MNHEY and CDR2 is SVGAGI. This CDR3 reads CASRWEGEAFF. Here the CDR3 DNA reads TGTGCCAGCAGGTGGGAGGGTGAAGCTTTCTTT.

The V gene is TRBV18, the J gene TRBJ2-5; 13 bases align to TRBD2. V shed 3 bases and J 5 bases; nucleotides not matched to a gene: 6. The germline gives CDR1 KGHSH, CDR2 LQKENI. This CDR3 contains 16 residues. In DNA form, the CDR3 reads TGTGCCAGCTCACCCGGACTAGCGGGGGTCGGGGAGACCCAGTACTTC. Encoded protein: CASSPGLAGVGETQYF. Full variable domain (missing parts from reference TRBV18 and TRBJ2-5): NAGVMQNPRHLVRRRGQEARLRCSPMKGHSHVYWYRQLPEEGLKFMVYLQKENIIDESGMPKERFSAEFPKEGPSILRIQQVVRGDSAAYFCASSPGLAGVGETQYFGPGTRLLVL.

This clone turned up a few times. The chain uses TRBV19 and TRBJ2-7, with TRBD1 matching over 9 bases. This CDR3 contains 14 residues. Losses at the gene ends were 6 bases for V and 4 bases for J; bases not matched to a gene: 7. Germline CDR1 and CDR2: LNHDA and SQIVND (reference sequence). This chain's CDR3 is CASRATGQGYEQYF. The CDR3 DNA is TGTGCCAGTAGGGCCACGGGACAGGGATACGAGCAGTACTTC.

The chain recombines TRBV7-9 with TRBJ2-5; 9 positions match TRBD2. V lost 1 base to trimming and J lost 7 bases; unmatched junction nucleotides: 16. Germline V gives CDR1 SEHNR, CDR2 FQNEAQ (reference sequence). The CDR3 contains 18 residues. CDR3 in DNA: TGTGCCAGCAGCTTAGGCCCCGGGGTAGCGGGGGACAGCGGGACCCAGTACTTC. Protein sequence: CASSLGPGVAGDSGTQYF.

This sequence joins TRBV5-1 and TRBJ2-7, with 8 bases identical to TRBD1. The CDR3 extends over 13 amino acids. V shed 4 bases, J shed 7 bases, and the junction held 7 bases outside the gene matches. CDR1 and CDR2 from the germline V gene are SGHRS and YFSETQ. CDR3 residues: CASSGQGTREQYF. The CDR3 DNA is TGCGCCAGCAGCGGACAGGGCACCCGGGAGCAGTACTTC.

The V and J genes are TRBV27 and TRBJ1-1; D might be TRBD1 (6 bases). Trimming left V 0 bases short and J 7 bases short, with 12 bases between. CDR3 length: 14 residues. The germline gives CDR1 MNHEY, CDR2 SMNVEV (reference sequence). CDR3 residues: CASSLSWTAIEAFF. CDR3 DNA sequence: TGTGCCAGCAGTTTATCATGGACAGCCATTGAAGCTTTCTTT.

The chain joins TRBV14 to TRBJ2-7; 9 nucleotides agree with TRBD1. This CDR3 is built from 15 residues. Germline trimming cut 3 bases from V and 4 bases from J; bases unmatched to any gene: 7. Germline lookup yields CDR1 SGHDN and CDR2 FVKESK. The CDR3 nucleotides read TGTGCCAGCAGCCATGGCAGGACAGGGGATTACGAGCAGTACTTC. Encoded protein: CASSHGRTGDYEQYF.

V and J are TRBV19 and TRBJ1-2; a possible D gene is TRBD1 (5 bases). Looked up from germline, CDR1 is LNHDA and CDR2 is SQIVND (reference sequence). Between the trimmed V and J ends, which lost 2 bases and 2 bases, there was a span of 12 bases. This CDR3 has 15 amino acids. The CDR3 region is CASSITGVRNYGYTF. In DNA, the CDR3 is TGTGCCAGTAGTATAACGGGGGTGAGGAACTATGGCTACACCTTC.

The chain couples TRBV5-4 to TRBJ2-3; 7 bases agree with TRBD2. Looked up from germline, CDR1 is SGHNT and CDR2 is YYREEE (reference sequence). The J segment lost 1 base and the V segment lost 4 bases, leaving 6 bases of the junction unmatched. The CDR3 consists of 15 residues. The CDR3 loop is CASSREAGGTDTQYF. CDR3 DNA: TGTGCCAGCAGCCGGGAGGCGGGGGGCACAGATACGCAGTATTTT.

The V and J genes are TRBV21-1 and TRBJ2-7; TRBD2, the table's D call, lacks a check against the DNA. TRBV21-1 is deemed a pseudogene. The CDR3 covers 12 residues. CDR3: CAQPEESVEQYF. CDR3 coding DNA: TGTGCCCAGCCTGAGGAGTCTGTCGAGCAGTACTTC.

This clone was detected a few times. V and J are TRBV9 and TRBJ2-5; D perhaps matches TRBD2 (5 bases). The J call may be faulty, since TRBJ2-7 better matches the DNA end. CDR1 and CDR2 (germline): SGDLS, YYNGEE. CDR3 length: 12 residues. CDR3 sequence: CASSRDNYEQYF. The CDR3 DNA reads TGTGCCAGCAGCCGGGATAACTACGAGCAGTACTTC.